The source of this T cell receptor (beta chain) is a study of blood T cell repertoires in COVID-19. Study overall: COVID-19 samples collected from the United States, Italy and Spain covered acute and convalescent phases. PBMCs, B-cell-depleted T cells, or T cells were the source of the cDNA or gDNA that made up the material.

As originally analysed: Estimation of nucleated cell counts was performed using reference gene primer amplification. Repertoires were generated with immunoSEQ multiplex PCR, while TCRdb's copy carries only in-frame clones and drops some. That table furnishes V, J and clone size, whereas the DNA furnished D and trimming. Here the sample spans some 260,000 clones, roughly 82% being singletons. Per the germline V gene, CDR1 is SNHLY and CDR2 is FYNNEI. Trimming shortened V by 6 bases and J by 7 bases, and 10 bases separated the two germline ends. The CDR3 totals 11 residues. This chain uses TRBV2 with TRBJ2-7; a weak D match, TRBD1 (5 bases). The TCR originated in a woman of 80 years or more with active or convalescent COVID-19. The sample was peripheral blood. DNA for the CDR3: TGTGCCAGCAGAGGGGATGGAGAGCAGTACTTC. Protein product: CASRGDGEQYF. The complete variable domain, with remaining parts taken from reference TRBV2 and TRBJ2-7, reads EPEVTQTPSHQVTQMGQEVILRCVPISNHLYFYWYRQILGQKVEFLVSFYNNEISEKSEIFDDQFSVERPDGSNFTLKIRSTKLEDSAMYFCASRGDGEQYFGPGTRLTVT.